This record concerns one T cell receptor beta chain sequence. This clone was seen a handful of times. Its specific antigen is unknown. Base qualities are not provided; no much larger clone lies one nucleotide away. This sample stems from a study of cytomegalovirus exposure and HLA in healthy donors (TCRdb year 2017). For the study in its entirety: An earlier analysis of several hundred of the donors reported more than 250 Gb of sequence data and around 110 million unique TCR beta sequences from 150 million to 200 million T cells. An early release that covered some 630 HLA-typed donors contained around 300 gigabases of sequencing data and roughly 84 million unique TCR sequences. Of the roughly 410 genotyped donors, over 80% were placed in the genetic ancestry cluster associated with self-reported Caucasian donors. The study aimed to test whether signatures of past pathogen exposure could be identified by cataloging public T cell receptors. Using immunosequencing, the study profiled T cell repertoires from 666 subjects and related those repertoires to cytomegalovirus serostatus. In addition to the first cohort of approximately 670 subjects, a separate validation cohort of some 120 different subjects was used. The study combined high-throughput TCR immunosequencing, statistical association of individual TCRs with disease status, and machine learning to predict cytomegalovirus infection status. A later analysis re-examined previously published TCR beta repertoires from just over 650 donors and added high-resolution HLA genotyping to investigate patterns of TCR occurrence. In the later analysis, no new phenotypic data were used to find candidate immune exposures; instead, reliance was placed on TCR beta sequences and their occurrence across donors. To decide whether each TCR beta V gene segment behaved as functional or pseudogenic, an earlier analysis of fewer than 750 of the donors relied on high-throughput TCR beta sequencing. Donor age, sex, ethnicity and CMV serostatus were compiled alongside the repertoire data. A later genetic analysis used genome-wide SNP genotypes for 398 of the 666 donors, treating that subset as a discovery cohort. All discovery cohort repertoires had been generated using a single sequencing platform. HLA typing covered class I and class II loci at four-digit resolution. Typing coverage varied by locus: roughly 620-640 donors for A, B, C, DRB1 and DQB1; approximately 520 for DQA1; around 610 for DPA1; more than 450 for DPB1. Because of strong linkage in the cohort, roughly five DR-DQ haplotypes were treated as single units for association and clustering. Among about 400 genotyped donors of the cohort, an average of about 240,000 unique TCR beta nucleotide sequences was sequenced per donor, of which approximately 19% were non-productive.

The library came from the immunoSEQ multiplex PCR assay. For the multiplex PCR, a mixture combining 60 forward primers for TCR Vbeta segments and 13 reverse primers for TCR Jbeta segments was used. The CDR3 region of rearranged TCR beta genes was amplified from genomic DNA with a multiplex PCR assay. The amplified TCR beta libraries were sequenced on the Illumina HiSeq System as 87-base-pair reads. Processing in the source paper ran as follows. A later analysis counted approximately 84 million unique TCR beta chains across the 550 to 700 repertoires, and 9 million to 14 million of these chains were shared by at least two donors. Raw reads were error-corrected and collapsed into unique sequences with a nearest-neighbor algorithm that merged closely related sequences to remove PCR and sequencing errors. V, D and J gene segments were assigned by aligning CDR3 sequences to IMGT reference sequences. For a sequence to be retained, a match of at least six nucleotides was required to both a V gene segment and a J gene segment. A rearrangement was called productive if the CDR3 had no stop codons and remained in frame with V and J, and every other rearrangement was called non-productive. Following IMGT convention, CDR3 was defined as the stretch from the second conserved V-encoded cysteine to the conserved J-encoded phenylalanine. Sequences without an unambiguous match to a single V gene segment were excluded from the earlier analysis of 450 to 650 of the donors. An earlier analysis of some 500 of the donors classified V segments as functional when productive rearrangements were above 56.7% and as segregating when the standard deviation between donors was above 5%. A statistical classification framework was built to diagnose cytomegalovirus status from the catalog of TCR beta chain sequences. In a later analysis, TCR nucleotide sequences were compared against IMGT/GENE-DB human TR gene sequences so that V and J genes could be assigned. The TCRdist pipeline was used in a later analysis to assign CDR3 sequences and most-parsimonious VDJ recombination scenarios. In a later analysis, each TCR beta chain was defined by its CDR3 amino acid sequence together with its V-gene family, and reads without a unique V-gene family were excluded. In a later analysis, nearly 600 highly shared, low-generation-probability nucleotide sequences were removed to address suspected cross-contamination and a sequencing artifact. In a later analysis, a clonal expansion index for each public chain was calculated from normalized within-repertoire ranks of inferred template counts. In a later analysis, generation probabilities were computed using a VDJ recombination model fitted to out-of-frame rearrangements, and the results were checked against IGoR. In a later analysis, hypergeometric tests were used to score TCR-TCR, TCR-HLA and TCR-CMV co-occurrence, with a repertoire-size bias correction applied to TCR pairs. In a later analysis, false discovery rates were estimated by permuting HLA or CMV assignments 20 times. In a later analysis, co-occurring TCRs were grouped using DBSCAN, with TCRdist sequence similarity added in when clustering inside HLA-allele-positive subsets. For co-occurrence clustering, repertoires with fewer than 30,000 or more than 120,000 public chains were excluded, along with roughly 5 repertoires with anomalous nucleotide sharing. TCRdb carries this immuneACCESS record with in-frame sequences only. Its versions omit some clonotypes, under half of them owing to an unresolved V gene in the studies checked, with the rest unexplained. The V and J calls and the clone size are those of that table, but D and trimming were determined from the DNA. The sample table contains about 190,000 clones; only one count was recorded for about 80% of them. The ten biggest clones cover under 0.75% of the sample.

The full study reports these points: In a later analysis, most CMV-associated TCR beta chains were found to appear HLA-restricted, with HLA associations seemingly driven largely by CMV exposure. An earlier analysis of approximately 590 of the donors showed that most TCR beta V segments appeared in productive rearrangements either about 87% or about 30% of the time, which broadly matched IMGT annotations. According to a later genetic analysis, donors in an Asian-associated ancestry cluster had fewer N-insertions in productive TCRs than the approximately 700-donor mean. Cytomegalovirus status was reported to be diagnosed by the classifier with high specificity and sensitivity in both the original and validation cohorts. At a false discovery rate of 0.05, a later analysis linked around 15,000 TCR beta sequences to specific HLA alleles. The cohort was sequenced for TCR beta chains only, and without alpha or paired-chain data the features that could be detected were limited. The presence/absence analyses assumed that sequencing depth was roughly uniform across donors, and that assumption may not be true. Linkage disequilibrium might explain the correlated functional status among segregating V segments, but an unknown experimental factor could not be excluded. It was suggested by the authors that the approach could potentially be generalized to other disease states and immunological phenotypes. An association between a missense DCLRE1C variant and V-gene and J-gene trimming of TCR beta chains was found in a later genetic analysis and replicated in an independent cohort. Assigning TCR associations to individual alleles was difficult when HLA alleles, especially DR and DQ, strongly co-occurred. Some IMGT-functional V segments, including TRBV6-2 and TRBV6-3, could not be told apart with the 87-base-pair reads, so those segments were excluded. A further reported finding was that TCR beta sequences accurately predicted the HLA-A and HLA-B alleles for most subjects in the first cohort. The earlier analysis of fewer than 750 of the donors excluded 15 to 20 rarely observed V segments, including chromosome 9 orphons, because counts were too low. Compared with equally common non-associated chains, HLA-associated TCR beta chains in a later analysis were more clonally expanded and had lower generation probabilities. The study gave a list of over 150 TCR beta chains associated with cytomegalovirus. CMV serostatus was the only immune exposure information available for the cohort. Most TCR sequences were observed very rarely across donors, whereas some public TCRs were present in many individuals. A cluster of highly shared sequence variants was judged likely to represent a technical artifact of the sequencing pipeline. In a later analysis, the rate of TCR association differed among HLA loci, with DRB1 alleles having the most associated TCRs and HLA-C alleles having the fewest. A few of the identified cytomegalovirus-associated TCR beta chains were confirmed in vitro to be specific for cytomegalovirus antigens. Because HLA typing was missing for some donors at each locus, association tests included only the typed subset. A later analysis reported that several top co-occurrence clusters appeared linked to parvovirus B19, influenza, CMV and Epstein-Barr virus.

Including the terminal cysteine and phenylalanine, the CDR3 comprises 13 residues. Only the CDR3 region is kept as DNA, spanning 39 bases read in frame from base 1. The junction shows trimming of 2 bases on V and 4 bases on J, and the gene matches do not reach 3 bases of it. Per the germline V gene, SGHRS is the CDR1 and YFSETQ is the CDR2. In total, 630 or so healthy bone marrow donors made up the cohort. All cohort members were sampled while nominally healthy, although unrecorded immune exposures were likely present. The donor was CMV seronegative and was included in the group of 352 seronegative cohort members. A peripheral blood sample was provided by each donor, and peripheral blood mononuclear cells were used for TCR beta sequencing. Genomic DNA was extracted from the blood cell samples with the Qiagen DNeasy Blood Extraction Kit.

This receptor was obtained from a boy between 10 and 17 years old in good health and CMV-seronegative. The sample consisted of PBMCs. The sequence is built from TRBV5-1 and TRBJ2-7, and 7 junction bases match TRBD1. At the DNA level, the sequence is TGCGCCAGCAGCTTAAGGACAGGTTACGAGCAGTACTTC. It translates to CASSLRTGYEQYF.